This T cell receptor (beta chain) emerged from a study of blood T cell repertoires in COVID-19 (dated by TCRdb to between 2020 and 2021). Study-wide context: Samples from collaborators originated in the United States, Italy and Spain and spanned both the acute and convalescent phases of COVID-19. A freely available public database, intended as a resource for researchers studying the immune response to SARS-CoV-2, is where the repertoires were released. Where HLA class I and class II types were available, the types were taken from metadata supplied by the sample provider, not from assay-based typing. Subjects who had been exposed to COVID-19, were actively infected with it, or had recovered from it provided the deeply sampled blood TCRbeta repertoires that made up the dataset. Samples were obtained from the ongoing ImmuneRACE study (first 160 participants) and from about 1,300 subjects provided by 6 global collaborators. The prospective study material was composed of cDNA or gDNA derived from T cells, B-cell-depleted T cells, or PBMCs. Nearly every sample came with metadata listing a de-identified subject ID, COVID-19 status, age in years and sex.

Paper-wide results and their limitations: The amount of clinical and demographic metadata varied by source and participant and was provided uncurated.

The collaborating institutions used their own protocols to collect whole blood in K2EDTA tubes. For TCRbeta analysis, collaborator samples were shipped as frozen whole blood, as isolated PBMCs, or as DNA extracted from either sample type. Via the germline V gene, CDR1 is LGHNA and CDR2 YNFKEQ. Spanning cysteine to phenylalanine, the CDR3 consists of 14 amino acids. The kept DNA is CDR3 alone, 42 bases in frame from the first base. A distance of 10 bases separates the germline ends of V and J, which lose 0 bases and 5 bases respectively. The immunoSEQ Assay, a bias-controlled multiplex PCR, was used to amplify TCRbeta CDR3 regions from genomic DNA. The source study handled its data this way. Within the assay, amplification of reference gene primers was used to estimate how many nucleated cells each sample contained. To quantify the absolute abundance of each unique TCRbeta CDR3 rearrangement, sequence reads were collapsed and filtered. Productive Simpson clonality was computed per sample as the square root of Simpson's diversity index over productive rearrangements. TCRdb holds this immuneACCESS table with in-frame rearrangements only. Some clones are missing; in checked studies, unresolved V genes explain under half, and the rest has no known cause. The DNA was the basis for D and trimming; V, J and clone size are from that table. The sample includes 70,000 to 90,000 clones, with about 74% observed a single time. Around 2.6% of the sample is taken by the ten largest.

About this clone itself: Its antigen is not yet known. Per-base quality was not reported, and no clone a single base away is much larger than it.

The rearrangement combines TRBV4-2 with TRBJ1-1; tentative D gene TRBD1, with 6 bases matching. Sequences were obtained from peripheral blood. The source of this sequence is a human donor with acute or convalescent COVID-19. The donor label of this sample is uncertain. The CDR3 reads CASSQDRRGTEAFF. The sequence in DNA is TGTGCCAGCAGCCAAGATCGCAGGGGAACTGAAGCTTTCTTT.